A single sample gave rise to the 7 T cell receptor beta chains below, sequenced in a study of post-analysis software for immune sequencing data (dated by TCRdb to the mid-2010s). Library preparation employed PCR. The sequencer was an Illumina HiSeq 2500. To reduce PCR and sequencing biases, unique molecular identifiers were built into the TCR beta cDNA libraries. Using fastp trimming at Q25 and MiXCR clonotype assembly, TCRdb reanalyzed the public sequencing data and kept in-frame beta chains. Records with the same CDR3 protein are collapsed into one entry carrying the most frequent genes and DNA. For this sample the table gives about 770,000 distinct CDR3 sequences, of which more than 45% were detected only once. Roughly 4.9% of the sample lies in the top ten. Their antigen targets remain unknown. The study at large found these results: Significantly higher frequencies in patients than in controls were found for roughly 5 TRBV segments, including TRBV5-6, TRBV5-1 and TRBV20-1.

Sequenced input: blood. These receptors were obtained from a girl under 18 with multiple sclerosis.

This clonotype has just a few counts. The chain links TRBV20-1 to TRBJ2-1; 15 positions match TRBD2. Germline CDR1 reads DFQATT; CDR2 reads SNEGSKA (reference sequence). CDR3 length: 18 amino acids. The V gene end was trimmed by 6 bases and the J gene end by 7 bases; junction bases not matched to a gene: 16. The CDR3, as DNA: TGCAGTGCGCCGGGACTAGCGGGAGGCCCACCGGGGAAAAATGAGCAGTTCTTC. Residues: CSAPGLAGGPPGKNEQFF.

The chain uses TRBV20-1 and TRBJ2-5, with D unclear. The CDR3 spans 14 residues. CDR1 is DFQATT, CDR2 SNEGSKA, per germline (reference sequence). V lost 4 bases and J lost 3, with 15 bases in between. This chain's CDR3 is CSATRALGKETQYF. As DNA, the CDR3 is TGCAGTGCTACCCGGGCCCTGGGGAAAGAGACCCAGTACTTC.

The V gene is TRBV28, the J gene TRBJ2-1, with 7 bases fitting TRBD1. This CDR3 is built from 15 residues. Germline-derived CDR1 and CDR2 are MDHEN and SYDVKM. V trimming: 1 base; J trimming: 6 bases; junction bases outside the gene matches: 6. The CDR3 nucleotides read TGTGCCAGCAGTTTATTAGGTGGACAGGCCAATGAGCAGTTCTTC. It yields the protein CASSLLGGQANEQFF. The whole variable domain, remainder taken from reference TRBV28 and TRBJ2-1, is DVKVTQSSRYLVKRTGEKVFLECVQDMDHENMFWYRQDPGLGLRLIYFSYDVKMKEKGDIPEGYSVSREKKERFSLILESASTNQTSMYLCASSLLGGQANEQFFGPGTRLTVL.

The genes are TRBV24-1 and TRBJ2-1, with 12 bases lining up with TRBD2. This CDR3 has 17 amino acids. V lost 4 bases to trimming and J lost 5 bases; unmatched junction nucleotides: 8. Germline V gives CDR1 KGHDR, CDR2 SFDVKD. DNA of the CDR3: TGTGCCACCAGTGAGCATACTAGCGGGAGGAAAAACAATGAGCAGTTCTTC. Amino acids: CATSEHTSGRKNNEQFF.

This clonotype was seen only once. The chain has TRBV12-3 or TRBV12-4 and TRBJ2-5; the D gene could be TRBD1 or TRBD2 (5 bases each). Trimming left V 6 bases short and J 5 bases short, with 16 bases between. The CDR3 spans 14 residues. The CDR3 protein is CASSGHGAGETQYF. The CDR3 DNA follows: TGTGCCAGCAGCGGACACGGGGCCGGCGAGACCCAGTACTTC.

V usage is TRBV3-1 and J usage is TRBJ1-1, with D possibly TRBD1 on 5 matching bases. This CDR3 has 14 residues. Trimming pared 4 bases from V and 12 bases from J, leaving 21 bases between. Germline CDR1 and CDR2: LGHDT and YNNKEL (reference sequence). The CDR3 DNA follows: TGTGCCAGCAGCCCCATGGGACCGAAAGGAGGTACTTTCTTT. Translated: CASSPMGPKGGTFF.

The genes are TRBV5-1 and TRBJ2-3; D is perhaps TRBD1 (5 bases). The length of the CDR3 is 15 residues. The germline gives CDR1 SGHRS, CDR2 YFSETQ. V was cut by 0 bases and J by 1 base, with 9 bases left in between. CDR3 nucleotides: TGCGCCAGCAGCTTGGAATGGGGCGGCACAGATACGCAGTATTTT. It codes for CASSLEWGGTDTQYF.